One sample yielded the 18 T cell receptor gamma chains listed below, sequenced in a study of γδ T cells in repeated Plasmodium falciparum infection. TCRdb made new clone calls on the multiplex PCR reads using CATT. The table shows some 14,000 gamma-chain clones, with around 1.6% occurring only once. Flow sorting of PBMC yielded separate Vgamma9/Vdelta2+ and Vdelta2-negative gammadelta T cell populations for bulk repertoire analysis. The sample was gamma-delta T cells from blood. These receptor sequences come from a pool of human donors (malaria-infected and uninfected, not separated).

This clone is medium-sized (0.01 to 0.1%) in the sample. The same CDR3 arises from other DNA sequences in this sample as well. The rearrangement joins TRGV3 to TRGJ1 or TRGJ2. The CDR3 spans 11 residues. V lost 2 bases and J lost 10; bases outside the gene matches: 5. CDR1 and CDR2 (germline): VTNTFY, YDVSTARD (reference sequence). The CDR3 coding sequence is TGTGCCACCTGGGACAAAACCAAGAAACTCTTT. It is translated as CATWDKTKKLF.

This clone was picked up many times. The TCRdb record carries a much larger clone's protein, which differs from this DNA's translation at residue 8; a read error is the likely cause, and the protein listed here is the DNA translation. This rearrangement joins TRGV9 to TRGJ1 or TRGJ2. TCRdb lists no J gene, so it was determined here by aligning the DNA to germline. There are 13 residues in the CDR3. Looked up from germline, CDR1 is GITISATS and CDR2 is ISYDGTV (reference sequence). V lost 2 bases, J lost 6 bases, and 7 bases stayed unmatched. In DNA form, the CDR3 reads TGTGCCTTGTGGGAGGACCATTGTTATAAGAAACTCTTT. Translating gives CALWEDHCYKKLF.

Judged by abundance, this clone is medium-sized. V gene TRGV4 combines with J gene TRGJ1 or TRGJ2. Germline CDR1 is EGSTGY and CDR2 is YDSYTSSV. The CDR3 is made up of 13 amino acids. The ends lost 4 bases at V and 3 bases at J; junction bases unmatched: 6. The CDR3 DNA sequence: TGTGCCACCTGGGACCGATTTTATTATAAGAAACTCTTT. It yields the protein CATWDRFYYKKLF.

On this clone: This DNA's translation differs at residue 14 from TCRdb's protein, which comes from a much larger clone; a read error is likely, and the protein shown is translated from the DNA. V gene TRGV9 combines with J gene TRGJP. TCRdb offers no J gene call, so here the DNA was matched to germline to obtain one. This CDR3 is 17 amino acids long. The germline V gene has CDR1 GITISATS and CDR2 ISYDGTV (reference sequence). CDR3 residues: CALWEDEPELGKKTKVF. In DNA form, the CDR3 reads TGTGCCTTGTGGGAGGACGAACCAGAGTTGGGCAAAAAAACCAAGGTATTT.

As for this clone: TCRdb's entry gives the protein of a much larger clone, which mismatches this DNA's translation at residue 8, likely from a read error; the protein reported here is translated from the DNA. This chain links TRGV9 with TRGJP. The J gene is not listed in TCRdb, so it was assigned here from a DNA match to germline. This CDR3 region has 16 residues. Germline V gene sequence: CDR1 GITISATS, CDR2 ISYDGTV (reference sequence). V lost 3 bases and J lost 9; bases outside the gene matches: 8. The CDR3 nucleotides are TGTGCCTTGTGGGAGATAAAAGGGTTGGGCAAAAAAATCAAGGTATTT. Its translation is CALWEIKGLGKKIKVF.

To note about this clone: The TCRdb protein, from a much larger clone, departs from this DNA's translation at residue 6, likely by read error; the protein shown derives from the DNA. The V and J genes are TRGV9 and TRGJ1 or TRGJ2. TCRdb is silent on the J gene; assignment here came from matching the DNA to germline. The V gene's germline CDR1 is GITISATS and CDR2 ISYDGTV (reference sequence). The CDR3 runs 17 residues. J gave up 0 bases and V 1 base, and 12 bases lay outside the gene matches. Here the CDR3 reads CALWEVYKYQNYYKKLF. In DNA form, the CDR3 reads TGTGCCTTGTGGGAGGTCTACAAATATCAGAATTATTATAAGAAACTCTTT.

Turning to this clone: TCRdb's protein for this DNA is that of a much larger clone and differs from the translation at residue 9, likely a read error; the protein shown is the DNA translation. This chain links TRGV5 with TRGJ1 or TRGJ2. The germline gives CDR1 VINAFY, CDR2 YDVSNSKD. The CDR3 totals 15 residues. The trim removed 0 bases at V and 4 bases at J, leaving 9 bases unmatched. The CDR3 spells CATWDRPIKYYKKLF. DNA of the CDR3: TGTGCCACCTGGGACAGGCCTATAAAATATTATAAGAAACTCTTT.

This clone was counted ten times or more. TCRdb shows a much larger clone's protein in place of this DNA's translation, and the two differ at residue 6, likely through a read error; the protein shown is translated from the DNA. Here the CDR3 DNA reads TGTGCCACCTGGGATAGGCTGAAGAAACTCTTT. It specifies CATWDRLKKLF. The chain is built from TRGV4 and TRGJ1 or TRGJ2. Trimming removed 3 bases from V and 10 bases from J; junction bases left unmatched: 6. Germline CDR1 EGSTGY, CDR2 YDSYTSSV. The CDR3 totals 11 residues.

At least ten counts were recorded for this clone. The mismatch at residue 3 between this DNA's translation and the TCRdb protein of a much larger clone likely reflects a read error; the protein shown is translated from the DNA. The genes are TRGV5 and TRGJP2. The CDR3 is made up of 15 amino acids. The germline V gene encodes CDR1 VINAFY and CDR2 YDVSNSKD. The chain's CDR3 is CASWDSSRSDWIKTF. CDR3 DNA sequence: TGTGCCTCCTGGGACAGTTCACGTAGTGATTGGATCAAGACGTTT.

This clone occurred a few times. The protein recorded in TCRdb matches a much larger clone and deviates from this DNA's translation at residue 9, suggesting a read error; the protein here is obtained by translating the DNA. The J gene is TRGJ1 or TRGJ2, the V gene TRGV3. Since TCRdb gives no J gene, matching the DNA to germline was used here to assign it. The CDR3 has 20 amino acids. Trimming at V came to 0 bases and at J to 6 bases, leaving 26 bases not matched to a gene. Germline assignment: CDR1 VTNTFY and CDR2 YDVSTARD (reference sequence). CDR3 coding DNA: TGTGCCACCTGGGACAGGCCGGCCACCCCCCGGAACCCCACTACTTATAAGAAACTCTTT. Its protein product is CATWDRPATPRNPTTYKKLF.

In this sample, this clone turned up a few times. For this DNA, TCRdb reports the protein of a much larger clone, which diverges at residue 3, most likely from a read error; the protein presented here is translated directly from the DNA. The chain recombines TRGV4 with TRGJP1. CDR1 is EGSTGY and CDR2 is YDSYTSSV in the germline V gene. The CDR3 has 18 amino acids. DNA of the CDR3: TGTGCCATCTGGGATGGTACTCCTTTAATGGCCACTGGTTGGTTCAAGATATTT. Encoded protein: CAIWDGTPLMATGWFKIF.

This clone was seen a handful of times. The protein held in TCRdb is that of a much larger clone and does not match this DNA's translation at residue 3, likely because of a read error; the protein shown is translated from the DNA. DNA for the CDR3: TGTGCCATGTGGGATTCGAATTATTATAAGAAACTCTTT. This gives the protein CAMWDSNYYKKLF. The chain recombines TRGV9 with TRGJ1 or TRGJ2. In the absence of a J gene in TCRdb, the DNA was matched to germline to assign it here. The germline V gene encodes CDR1 GITISATS and CDR2 ISYDGTV (reference sequence). The CDR3 is 13 residues long.

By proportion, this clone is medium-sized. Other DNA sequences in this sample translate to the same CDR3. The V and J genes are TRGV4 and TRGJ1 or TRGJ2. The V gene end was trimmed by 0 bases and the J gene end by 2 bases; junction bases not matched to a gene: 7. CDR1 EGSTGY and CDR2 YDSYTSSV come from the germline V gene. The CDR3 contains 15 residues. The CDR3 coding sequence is TGTGCCACCTGGGATGGGCCTCGTGATTATTATAAGAAACTCTTT. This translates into CATWDGPRDYYKKLF.

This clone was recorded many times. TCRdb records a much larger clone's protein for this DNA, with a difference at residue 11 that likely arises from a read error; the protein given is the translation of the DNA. The CDR3 loop reads CALWEAYKYQDYYKKLF. The DNA of the CDR3 is TGTGCCTTGTGGGAGGCCTACAAATATCAGGATTATTATAAGAAACTCTTT. The genes are TRGV9 and TRGJ1 or TRGJ2. No J segment appears in TCRdb, so it was assigned here by matching the sequence to germline. The CDR3 sequence is 17 residues long. V was clipped by 2 bases and J by 2 bases; unmatched bases: 15. Germline assignment: CDR1 GITISATS and CDR2 ISYDGTV (reference sequence).

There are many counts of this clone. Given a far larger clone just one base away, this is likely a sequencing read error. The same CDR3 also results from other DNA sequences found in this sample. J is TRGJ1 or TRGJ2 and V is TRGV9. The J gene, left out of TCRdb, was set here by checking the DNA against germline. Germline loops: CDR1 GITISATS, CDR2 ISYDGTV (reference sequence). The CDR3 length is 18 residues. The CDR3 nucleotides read TGTGCCTTATGGGAGGTGCAGTCCTACAATTCGAATTATTATAAGAAACTCTTT. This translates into CALWEVQSYNSNYYKKLF.

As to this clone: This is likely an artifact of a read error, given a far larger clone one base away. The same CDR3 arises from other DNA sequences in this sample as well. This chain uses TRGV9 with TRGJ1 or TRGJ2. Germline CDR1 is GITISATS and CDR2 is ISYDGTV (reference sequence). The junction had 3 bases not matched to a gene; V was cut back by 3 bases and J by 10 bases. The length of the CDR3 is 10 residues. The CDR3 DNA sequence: TGTGCCTTGTGGGAGACAAAGAAACTCTTT. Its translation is CALWETKKLF.

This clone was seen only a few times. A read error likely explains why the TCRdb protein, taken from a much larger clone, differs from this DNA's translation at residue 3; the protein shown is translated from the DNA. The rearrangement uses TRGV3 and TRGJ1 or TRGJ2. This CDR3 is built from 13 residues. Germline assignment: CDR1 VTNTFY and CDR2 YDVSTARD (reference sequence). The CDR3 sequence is CAPWPRGYYKKLF. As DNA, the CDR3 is TGTGCCCCCTGGCCCCGGGGTTATTATAAGAAACTCTTT.

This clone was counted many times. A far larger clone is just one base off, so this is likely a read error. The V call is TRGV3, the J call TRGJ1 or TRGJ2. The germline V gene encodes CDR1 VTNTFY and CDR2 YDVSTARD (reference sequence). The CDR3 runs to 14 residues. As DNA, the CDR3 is TGTGCCACCTGGGACAGGCCGCAATCGTTTAAGAAGCTCTTT. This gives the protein CATWDRPQSFKKLF.